The 31 T cell receptor beta chains below were found in one sample sequenced in a study of blood T cell repertoires in COVID-19. Profiled with immunoSEQ multiplex PCR; TCRdb holds only in-frame clones, not every one. The sample carries under 75,000 clones, 81% recorded once. Sequencing input: peripheral blood. The receptors derive from an elderly woman with active or convalescent COVID-19.

The V and J genes are TRBV9 and TRBJ2-2; D gene unclear. This CDR3 is built from 15 residues. Trimming shortened V by 0 bases and J by 0 bases, and 6 bases separated the two germline ends. Germline lookup yields CDR1 SGDLS and CDR2 YYNGEE. The CDR3 protein is CASSVVDANTGELFF. In DNA, the CDR3 is TGTGCCAGCAGCGTAGTAGATGCGAACACCGGGGAGCTGTTTTTT.

The rearrangement joins TRBV7-9 to TRBJ2-7; D is possibly TRBD1 (6 bases). The CDR3 consists of 13 residues. V was trimmed by 6 bases and J by 1 base, leaving 10 bases between them. The germline V gene has CDR1 SEHNR and CDR2 FQNEAQ (reference sequence). The CDR3: CASRQGQSYEQYF. The CDR3 bases are TGTGCCAGCAGGCAAGGACAGTCCTACGAGCAGTACTTC.

V and J are TRBV25-1 and TRBJ2-6; TRBD1 matches 10 bases. Trimming at V came to 2 bases and at J to 15 bases, leaving 16 bases not matched to a gene. Germline CDR1 and CDR2: MGHDK and SYGVNS. The CDR3 runs 17 residues. CDR3 sequence reads: CASSEPSTGGGSKALTF. Here the CDR3 DNA reads TGTGCCAGCAGTGAACCATCGACAGGGGGCGGATCCAAGGCCCTGACTTTC.

The gene calls are TRBV7-9 and TRBJ1-2, with D perhaps matching TRBD1 (6 bases). CDR1 is SEHNR and CDR2 is FQNEAQ in the germline V gene (reference sequence). This CDR3 spans 14 amino acids. The V end lost 8 bases, the J end lost 4 bases, and 17 bases lay between the germline ends. The CDR3: CASSWQGPLYGYTF. In DNA form, the CDR3 reads TGTGCCAGCTCGTGGCAGGGGCCCCTCTATGGCTACACCTTC.

This clone appeared a few times. This chain joins TRBV7-2 and TRBJ1-1; D is uncertain. The CDR3 is made up of 15 amino acids. The V gene's germline CDR1 is SGHTA and CDR2 FQGNSA. V was trimmed by 4 bases and J by 0 bases, leaving 12 bases between them. CDR3 sequence reads: CASSSLTEVNTEAFF. CDR3 DNA: TGTGCCAGCAGCTCTCTGACCGAGGTGAACACTGAAGCTTTCTTT. Drawing the rest from reference TRBV7-2 and TRBJ1-1, the complete variable domain is GAGVSQSPSNKVTEKGKDVELRCDPISGHTALYWYRQSLGQGLEFLIYFQGNSAPDKSGLPSDRFSAERTGGSVSTLTIQRTQQEDSAVYLCASSSLTEVNTEAFFGQGTRLTVV.

A single count supports this clone. The V call is TRBV15, the J call TRBJ2-7, with a possible D match to TRBD2 (6 bases). The CDR3 has 13 amino acids. The germline gives CDR1 LNHNV, CDR2 YYDKDF (reference sequence). Trimming took 5 bases from V and 6 from J, leaving 14 bases between them. This CDR3 is CATSGTSRGEQYF. For the CDR3, the DNA is TGTGCCACCAGCGGAACATCGCGGGGCGAGCAGTACTTC. Full variable domain (remainder filled in from reference TRBV15 and TRBJ2-7): DAMVIQNPRYQVTQFGKPVTLSCSQTLNHNVMYWYQQKSSQAPKLLFHYYDKDFNNEADTPDNFQSRRPNTSFCFLDIRSPGLGDTAMYLCATSGTSRGEQYFGPGTRLTVT.

V is TRBV5-4 and J is TRBJ2-2; TRBD2 matches at 8 bases. The CDR3 spans 16 residues. The germline V gene has CDR1 SGHNT and CDR2 YYREEE (reference sequence). The V gene end was trimmed by 6 bases and the J gene end by 3 bases; junction bases not matched to a gene: 10. The CDR3 DNA reads as TGTGCCAGCACCACCCGCAGCGGGGGAGACACCGGGGAGCTGTTTTTT. This translates into CASTTRSGGDTGELFF.

This clone was seen a few times. The chain links TRBV19 to TRBJ1-5; 7 bases are shared with TRBD1. V lost 5 bases to trimming and J lost 4 bases; unmatched junction nucleotides: 5. This CDR3 spans 14 amino acids. Germline CDR1 reads LNHDA; CDR2 reads SQIVND (reference sequence). The CDR3 protein is CASSHRDRNQPQHF. The CDR3 nucleotides read TGTGCCAGTAGTCACCGGGACAGAAATCAGCCCCAGCATTTT.

The rearrangement links TRBV20-1 to TRBJ2-1; 9 bases are shared with TRBD2. V shed 3 bases and J 6 bases; nucleotides not matched to a gene: 9. The CDR3 totals 15 residues. Looked up from germline, CDR1 is DFQATT and CDR2 is SNEGSKA (reference sequence). The CDR3 loop reads CSASLWRGGRNEQFF. The CDR3 nucleotides read TGCAGTGCTAGTTTATGGCGGGGGGGCCGCAATGAGCAGTTCTTC.

V is TRBV28 and J is TRBJ1-5, with D maybe TRBD1 (6 bases). The V end was cut by 6 bases, the J end by 0 bases, with 24 bases between. Germline V CDR1 and CDR2: MDHEN, SYDVKM. The CDR3 runs 19 residues. The chain's CDR3 is CASSPSGASAFYSNQPQHF. The CDR3 region has the DNA TGTGCCAGCAGCCCCTCAGGGGCGAGCGCTTTTTATAGCAATCAGCCCCAGCATTTT.

The chain links TRBV10-3 to TRBJ2-3, with TRBD2 as a possible D gene (5 bases). V was cut by 7 bases and J by 2 bases, with 10 bases left in between. The CDR3 runs to 13 residues. The germline gives CDR1 ENHRY, CDR2 SYGVKD. In DNA form, the CDR3 reads TGTGCCATCACCAGCGGACTCACAGATACGCAGTATTTT. It encodes CAITSGLTDTQYF.

This chain uses TRBV6-5 with TRBJ2-1, with TRBD1 as a possible D gene (6 bases). Germline CDR1 reads MNHEY; CDR2 reads SVGAGI. The CDR3 runs to 13 residues. V lost 10 bases to trimming and J lost 4 bases, with 14 bases between them. CDR3 sequence (DNA): TGTGCCATACAGAGGACAGTTTACAATGAGCAGTTCTTC. It is translated as CAIQRTVYNEQFF.

The CDR3 reads CASSNSNEQYF. In nucleotides, the CDR3 is TGTGCCAGCAGTAATAGCAACGAGCAGTACTTC. The chain is built from TRBV9 and TRBJ2-7, with D unresolved. Germline V gene sequence: CDR1 SGDLS, CDR2 YYNGEE. The V end lost 5 bases, the J end lost 5 bases, and 8 bases lay between the germline ends. This CDR3 has 11 amino acids.

The rearrangement uses TRBV7-9 and TRBJ1-2; the D gene is possibly TRBD1 (5 bases). The length of the CDR3 is 13 residues. Germline CDR1 SEHNR, CDR2 FQNEAQ (reference sequence). The V end was cut by 7 bases, the J end by 8 bases, with 17 bases between. In nucleotides, the CDR3 is TGTGCCAGCACCCTCCAAGGGGCTTGGGGCTACACCTTC. Encoded protein: CASTLQGAWGYTF. Drawing the rest from reference TRBV7-9 and TRBJ1-2, the complete variable domain is DTGVSQNPRHKITKRGQNVTFRCDPISEHNRLYWYRQTLGQGPEFLTYFQNEAQLEKSRLLSDRFSAERPKGSFSTLEIQRTEQGDSAMYLCASTLQGAWGYTFGSGTRLTVV.

The chain is built from TRBV28 and TRBJ1-5; 10 positions agree with TRBD1. With 2 bases clipped from V and 5 bases from J, the junction kept 12 bases outside the gene matches. Germline-derived CDR1 and CDR2 are MDHEN and SYDVKM. The CDR3 has 18 residues. The CDR3 nucleotides are TGTGCCAGCAGTTTAAGGGACAGGGGCTCCCTCGGGGATCAGCCCCAGCATTTT. Translation: CASSLRDRGSLGDQPQHF.

This clone appeared once. The rearrangement links TRBV6-1 to TRBJ1-2; D is ambiguous. Trimming took 2 bases from V and 0 from J, leaving 4 bases between them. Germline-derived CDR1 and CDR2 are MNHNS and SASEGT. The CDR3 is 13 amino acids. The CDR3 sequence: CASSEQTNYGYTF. In DNA form, the CDR3 reads TGTGCCAGCAGTGAACAGACTAACTATGGCTACACCTTC.

The CDR3 sequence: CASSYLSGGPSYEQYF. The CDR3 DNA reads as TGTGCCAGCAGTTACCTTAGCGGGGGACCTTCCTACGAGCAGTACTTC. The V gene is TRBV6-5, the J gene TRBJ2-7; 9 bases fit TRBD2. The germline V gene encodes CDR1 MNHEY and CDR2 SVGAGI. The CDR3 runs 16 residues. The V segment lost 2 bases and the J segment 1 base; nucleotides outside the gene matches: 6.

This clone showed up many times. The gene calls are TRBV2 and TRBJ1-2, with 7 bases aligning to TRBD1. V shed 4 bases, J shed 4 bases, and the junction held 6 bases outside the gene matches. The CDR3 consists of 14 residues. CDR1 is SNHLY, CDR2 FYNNEI, per germline. The CDR3 DNA is TGTGCCAGCAGTGTACAGGGGTTGATCTATGGCTACACCTTC. It encodes CASSVQGLIYGYTF.

The chain carries TRBV5-1 and TRBJ1-6, with D maybe TRBD1 (5 bases). Trimming took 6 bases from V and 7 from J, leaving 14 bases between them. Germline assignment: CDR1 SGHRS and CDR2 YFSETQ. The CDR3 totals 14 residues. CDR3 sequence reads: CASKQTDTNSPLHF. The CDR3 DNA is TGCGCCAGCAAGCAGACAGATACCAATTCACCCCTCCACTTT. Using reference TRBV5-1 and TRBJ1-6 for the parts outside the CDR3, the full variable domain is KAGVTQTPRYLIKTRGQQVTLSCSPISGHRSVSWYQQTPGQGLQFLFEYFSETQRNKGNFPGRFSGRQFSNSRSEMNVSTLELGDSALYLCASKQTDTNSPLHFGNGTRLTVT.

The V and J genes are TRBV4-1 and TRBJ1-6; TRBD1 aligns across 10 bases. Trimming removed 4 bases from V and 10 bases from J; junction bases left unmatched: 4. The germline gives CDR1 MGHRA, CDR2 YSYEKL. The CDR3 has 14 amino acids. For the CDR3, the DNA is TGCGCCAGCAGCCCGGGACAGGGGAAATCACCCCTCCACTTT. Residues: CASSPGQGKSPLHF.

The chain joins TRBV27 to TRBJ2-5, with D uncertain. Trimming took 5 bases from V and 4 from J, leaving 17 bases between them. This CDR3 has 15 residues. Germline V gives CDR1 MNHEY, CDR2 SMNVEV (reference sequence). For the CDR3, the DNA is TGTGCCAGCAGTGGCGGCGGATATTCAACAGAGACCCAGTACTTC. Its protein is CASSGGGYSTETQYF.

The chain carries TRBV7-2 and TRBJ1-6; 7 bases align to TRBD1. The CDR3 extends over 17 amino acids. The V gene's germline CDR1 is SGHTA and CDR2 FQGNSA. Trimming at V came to 5 bases and at J to 5 bases, leaving 12 bases not matched to a gene. The CDR3 DNA follows: TGTGCCAGCAGCGACCTACCTCCGGGACAGAATAATTCACCCCTCCACTTT. It specifies CASSDLPPGQNNSPLHF.

The chain's CDR3 is CASSDHGEETQYF. For the CDR3, the DNA is TGTGCCAGCAGTGACCACGGGGAAGAGACCCAGTACTTC. This rearrangement joins TRBV6-1 to TRBJ2-5; D may be TRBD2 (5 bases). The germline gives CDR1 MNHNS, CDR2 SASEGT. V was cut by 3 bases and J by 3 bases, with 8 bases left in between. The CDR3 runs to 13 residues.

V usage is TRBV6-5 and J usage is TRBJ2-1; TRBD2 matches at 10 bases. Germline assignment: CDR1 MNHEY and CDR2 SVGAGI. The CDR3 is 14 residues long. Trimming at V came to 6 bases and at J to 8 bases, leaving 7 bases not matched to a gene. The CDR3 DNA reads as TGTGCCAGCAGCTCCGGGACTAGCGCCTATGAGCAGTTCTTC. This encodes CASSSGTSAYEQFF.

This sequence joins TRBV7-2 and TRBJ2-7, with 8 bases identical to TRBD1. Trimming at V came to 2 bases and at J to 2 bases, leaving 5 bases not matched to a gene. The germline V gene encodes CDR1 SGHTA and CDR2 FQGNSA. The CDR3 loop spans 15 amino acids. This chain's CDR3 is CASSLLTGGTYEQYF. The CDR3 region has the DNA TGTGCCAGCAGCTTACTAACAGGGGGTACCTACGAGCAGTACTTC.

The rearrangement uses TRBV10-3 and TRBJ2-1; a possible D gene is TRBD2 (6 bases). Trimming removed 10 bases at V and 5 bases at J, with 15 bases between. This CDR3 region has 13 residues. The germline gives CDR1 ENHRY, CDR2 SYGVKD. CDR3: CASRDSANNEQFF. CDR3 nucleotides: TGTGCCAGCCGGGACTCAGCGAACAATGAGCAGTTCTTC.

The gene calls are TRBV5-6 and TRBJ1-1, with D hard to call. V was pared by 6 bases and J by 5 bases, with 17 bases between. This CDR3 is 14 amino acids long. Looked up from germline, CDR1 is SGHDT and CDR2 is YYEEEE. This chain's CDR3 is CASKYGSEITEAFF. In DNA, the CDR3 is TGTGCCAGCAAATATGGCAGCGAAATAACTGAAGCTTTCTTT.

This clone has more than one count but fewer than ten. This sample includes further DNA sequences coding for the same CDR3. This chain uses TRBV6-2 or TRBV6-3 with TRBJ2-3, with TRBD2 identical over 9 bases. V lost 2 bases, J lost 2 bases, and 5 bases stayed unmatched. The CDR3 has 16 residues. Germline V CDR1 and CDR2: MNHEY, SVGEGT. The CDR3 loop reads CASSYLRTSVTDTQYF. CDR3 DNA: TGTGCCAGCAGTTACCTCCGGACTAGCGTCACAGATACGCAGTATTTT.

The chain carries TRBV5-6 and TRBJ1-5; D is unresolved. The CDR3 spans 13 residues. Between the trimmed V and J ends, which lost 5 bases and 9 bases, there was a span of 15 bases. The germline V gene encodes CDR1 SGHDT and CDR2 YYEEEE. Here the CDR3 DNA reads TGTGCCAGCAGTGAAGAAGCCGGTGGGCCCCAGCATTTT. It is translated as CASSEEAGGPQHF.

There are a few counts of this clone. The chain has TRBV6-5 and TRBJ1-2; D gene uncertain. Trimming removed 0 bases from V and 4 bases from J, with 9 bases in between. Germline V CDR1 and CDR2: MNHEY, SVGAGI. This CDR3 comprises 14 residues. The CDR3 DNA reads TGTGCCAGCAGTTACTCGAGAGCCCCCTATGGCTACACCTTC. Its translation: CASSYSRAPYGYTF.

V gene TRBV6-5 combines with J gene TRBJ2-3, with TRBD2 matching 9 bases. V shed 7 bases, J shed 4 bases, and the junction held 6 bases outside the gene matches. Germline CDR1 reads MNHEY; CDR2 reads SVGAGI. The CDR3 contains 14 residues. CDR3 protein: CASTWASGADTQYF. The CDR3, as DNA: TGTGCCAGCACCTGGGCTAGCGGGGCAGATACGCAGTATTTT.